These T cell receptor beta chains were read from a single sample in a study of blood T cells in healthy people across ages. TCRdb reprocessed the 5' RACE reads via MiXCR and lists one record per CDR3 protein. The sample has about 400,000 distinct CDR3 sequences; roughly half are singletons. Material for sequencing was blood. The receptors originated from a man aged 60 to 75 in good health. The CDR3 runs from the conserved cysteine through the conserved F or W.

CDR3	V	J
CASSPSPGQNHEQYF	TRBV7-6	TRBJ2-7
CASSFDRFRKEAFF	TRBV5-1	TRBJ1-1
CASSSPTGDREQYF	TRBV7-9	TRBJ2-7
CASSFWSGGHYEQYF	TRBV5-6	TRBJ2-7
CASREISYNEQFF	TRBV6-2/TRBV6-3	TRBJ2-1
CASSYFPLLGGQPQHF	TRBV6-5	TRBJ1-5
CASSPAQWREIDEQYF	TRBV28	-
CASSPGTSGRAFETQYF	TRBV7-2	TRBJ2-5
CASSPWGQIYGYTF	TRBV27	TRBJ1-2
CASSSQGWGNYGYTF	TRBV7-2	TRBJ1-2
CASSGSEAHEQYF	TRBV5-1	-
CAITGDSNQPQHF	TRBV10-3	TRBJ1-5
CASSHLLGYEEYF	TRBV4-1	TRBJ2-7
CSVTGGHTQYF	TRBV29-1	TRBJ2-5
CSALAEGYTF	TRBV20-1	TRBJ1-2
CASSRRGAKTQYF	TRBV14	TRBJ2-5
CASSTGTSGWYEQYF	TRBV12-3/TRBV12-4	-
CASSQDLGLPEQFF	TRBV14	TRBJ2-1
CASSFGVTSGENTQYF	TRBV7-9	TRBJ2-3
CATSSRWGEQYF	TRBV15	TRBJ2-7
CASSGRLDGEQFF	TRBV7-8	TRBJ2-1
CASSLNPGTSGVGKTQYF	TRBV7-3	TRBJ2-5
CASRKKGLAGASYEQYF	TRBV6-1	TRBJ2-7
CASTERGGPRNNEQFF	TRBV13	TRBJ2-1
CASSENPVAIQYF	TRBV9	TRBJ2-4
CASSLAPAGSNQPQHF	TRBV7-2	TRBJ1-5
CASSQERTTQYF	TRBV3-1	TRBJ2-3
CASSPAGGSGDTQYF	TRBV7-3	TRBJ2-3
CASSYAQDTQYF	TRBV7-9	TRBJ2-3
CASSLGALGEQYF	TRBV5-1	TRBJ2-7
CSVDTGFDEQYF	TRBV29-1	TRBJ2-7
CASSYSLLGANYGYTF	TRBV6-5	TRBJ1-2
CASSRRPDTQYF	TRBV5-6	TRBJ2-3
CASSRRTSGGMQYF	TRBV3-1	TRBJ2-3
CSADRDSPPYEQYF	TRBV20-1	TRBJ2-7
CASSSNPLTDTQYF	TRBV7-2	TRBJ2-3
CASSSHRGATDTQYF	TRBV27	TRBJ2-3
CASSSRDVYNEQFF	TRBV7-9	TRBJ2-1
CASSEGPYEQYF	TRBV28	-
CASSPLGGGGQETQYF	TRBV4-2	TRBJ2-5
CSASETQPPHYEQYF	TRBV20-1	-
CASSPRRYEQFF	TRBV6-6	TRBJ2-1
CAWSVVPPGGNTEAFF	TRBV30	TRBJ1-1
CASTLGRVGGYTF	TRBV12-3/TRBV12-4	TRBJ1-2
CASSLGTGGAADTQYF	TRBV5-1	TRBJ2-3
CASSLGPQTEQYF	TRBV14	TRBJ2-5
CASSQKPSWGQGYEQYF	TRBV14	-
CASSPQPYVDTQYF	TRBV7-3	TRBJ2-3
CASSPGPASSTKNIQYF	TRBV28	TRBJ2-4
CASSPEWGSLVYGYTF	TRBV14	TRBJ1-2
CSASLWDEPSYEQYF	TRBV20-1	TRBJ2-7
CASSPRSWGEETQYF	TRBV7-2	TRBJ2-5